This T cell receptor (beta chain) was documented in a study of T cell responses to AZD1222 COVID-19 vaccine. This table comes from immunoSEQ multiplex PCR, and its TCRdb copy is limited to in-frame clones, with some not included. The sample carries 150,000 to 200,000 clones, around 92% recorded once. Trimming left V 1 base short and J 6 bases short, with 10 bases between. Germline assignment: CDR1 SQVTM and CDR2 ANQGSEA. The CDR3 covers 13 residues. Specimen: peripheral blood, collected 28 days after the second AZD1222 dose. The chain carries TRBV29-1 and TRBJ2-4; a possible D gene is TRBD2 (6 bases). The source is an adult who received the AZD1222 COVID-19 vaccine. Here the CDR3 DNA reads TGCAGCGTTGAAGGGGGGGATAGAAACATTCAGTACTTC. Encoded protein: CSVEGGDRNIQYF.